This T cell receptor (beta chain) was identified in a study of blood T cell repertoires in COVID-19. V shed 2 bases, J shed 2 bases, and the junction held 8 bases outside the gene matches. The germline CDR1 and CDR2 sequences are SGHNT and YYREEE (reference sequence). This CDR3 comprises 17 residues. Method: immunoSEQ multiplex PCR; TCRdb's copy keeps in-frame clones and lacks some. The table lists approximately 300,000 clones, roughly 90% of them singletons. The age range of participants was about 18 to 89 years, with residence in about two dozen US areas. The gene calls are TRBV5-4 and TRBJ2-7, with TRBD2 identical over 12 bases. The TCR originated in a man aged 55 to 70 who had recovered from COVID-19. The sample consisted of PBMCs or T cells enriched from blood (not recorded which). CDR3 region: CASSLRLAGGLTYEQYF. The CDR3 region has the DNA TGTGCCAGCAGCTTACGCCTAGCGGGAGGGCTGACCTACGAGCAGTACTTC.